This is a list of T cell receptor beta chains from one sample in a study of cytomegalovirus exposure and HLA in healthy donors. The assay was immunoSEQ multiplex PCR, and TCRdb's table has in-frame clones only and misses some. Of roughly 150,000 clones listed, about 75% are singletons. Material: PBMCs. The receptors come from a male donor in good health and CMV-seronegative. Both conserved end residues are part of each CDR3. A D gene is named only where the DNA matches it firmly. Where a row states a size, it is once, few, many or the class of an expanded clone; other rows omit it.

j_call: TRBJ1-1
clone_size: .
v_call: TRBV7-9
cdr3_length: 12
d_call: .
cdr3_nt: TGTGCCAGCAGTCAAACAGGGATTGAAGCTTTCTTT
cdr3_aa: CASSQTGIEAFF

j_call: TRBJ1-1
clone_size: few
v_call: TRBV5-8
cdr3_length: 17
d_call: TRBD1
cdr3_nt: TGTGCCAGCAGCTTCCGGGGGACAGGGGCGATGAACACTGAAGCTTTCTTT
cdr3_aa: CASSFRGTGAMNTEAFF

j_call: TRBJ1-2
clone_size: .
v_call: TRBV14
cdr3_length: 12
d_call: TRBD1
cdr3_nt: TGTGCCAGCAGCCAAGGAGGGGGCGGCTACACCTTC
cdr3_aa: CASSQGGGGYTF

j_call: TRBJ2-4
clone_size: once
v_call: TRBV4-3
cdr3_length: 15
d_call: TRBD2
cdr3_nt: TGCGCCAGCAGCCAACAATTAGCGGGTCAAAACATTCAGTACTTC
cdr3_aa: CASSQQLAGQNIQYF

j_call: TRBJ2-3
clone_size: .
v_call: TRBV6-1
cdr3_length: 14
d_call: TRBD1
cdr3_nt: TGTGCCAGCAGATCGGGACAGGGCCCAGATACGCAGTATTTT
cdr3_aa: CASRSGQGPDTQYF

j_call: TRBJ2-3
clone_size: .
v_call: TRBV19
cdr3_length: 13
d_call: .
cdr3_nt: TGTGCCAGTAGTATTTCAGGGACAGATACGCAGTATTTT
cdr3_aa: CASSISGTDTQYF

j_call: TRBJ2-2
clone_size: few
v_call: TRBV27
cdr3_length: 14
d_call: TRBD1
cdr3_nt: TGTGCCAGCATGCGACAGGGGGTTGGCGGGGAGCTGTTTTTT
cdr3_aa: CASMRQGVGGELFF

j_call: TRBJ1-3
clone_size: .
v_call: TRBV6-6
cdr3_length: 16
d_call: .
cdr3_nt: TGTGCCAGCAGTAAGCGACAGCCTGTACCTGGAAACACCATATATTTT
cdr3_aa: CASSKRQPVPGNTIYF

j_call: TRBJ1-2
clone_size: .
v_call: TRBV5-1
cdr3_length: 15
d_call: .
cdr3_nt: TGCGCCAGCAGGGACTTCAGGGGTCGTGACTATGGCTACACCTTC
cdr3_aa: CASRDFRGRDYGYTF

j_call: TRBJ2-2
clone_size: .
v_call: TRBV7-7
cdr3_length: 15
d_call: .
cdr3_nt: TGTGCCAGCAGCCAGACACGTGCGAACACCGGGGAGCTGTTTTTT
cdr3_aa: CASSQTRANTGELFF

j_call: TRBJ1-2
clone_size: .
v_call: TRBV5-1
cdr3_length: 13
d_call: .
cdr3_nt: TGCGCCAGCAGCTTGGCCCCGAACTATGGCTACACCTTC
cdr3_aa: CASSLAPNYGYTF

j_call: TRBJ2-3
clone_size: few
v_call: TRBV9
cdr3_length: 16
d_call: TRBD2
cdr3_nt: TGTGCCAGCAGCGTATCCAGCGGGGGGTTAAAGGATACGCAGTATTTT
cdr3_aa: CASSVSSGGLKDTQYF

j_call: TRBJ2-2
clone_size: .
v_call: TRBV5-4
cdr3_length: 18
d_call: TRBD2
cdr3_nt: TGTGCCAGCAGCTTGCAGCGGGGAGTGTTCGCGAACACCGGGGAGCTGTTTTTT
cdr3_aa: CASSLQRGVFANTGELFF

j_call: TRBJ2-1
clone_size: .
v_call: TRBV29-1
cdr3_length: 15
d_call: .
cdr3_nt: TGCAGCGTTGGAGGGCCGGCCAGCTCCTACAATGAGCAGTTCTTC
cdr3_aa: CSVGGPASSYNEQFF

j_call: TRBJ2-5
clone_size: once
v_call: TRBV21-1
cdr3_length: 19
d_call: .
cdr3_nt: TGTGCCAGCAGCAAAGAAGGGAACAGGGGGTACGCCAATCCAGAGACCCAGTACTTC
cdr3_aa: CASSKEGNRGYANPETQYF

j_call: TRBJ1-1
clone_size: .
v_call: TRBV4-1
cdr3_length: 16
d_call: TRBD1
cdr3_nt: TGCGCCAGCAGCCAAGGATCCGGGACAGGGGACACTGAAGCTTTCTTT
cdr3_aa: CASSQGSGTGDTEAFF

j_call: TRBJ1-6
clone_size: .
v_call: TRBV15
cdr3_length: 18
d_call: TRBD1
cdr3_nt: TGTGCCACCAGCACTATTGGACAGGGGGCTGGTCGCAATTCACCCCTCCACTTT
cdr3_aa: CATSTIGQGAGRNSPLHF

j_call: TRBJ1-5
clone_size: .
v_call: TRBV27
cdr3_length: 16
d_call: TRBD1
cdr3_nt: TGTGCCAGCAGTACCGACTGGACAGGGGGCGGTCAGCCCCAGCATTTT
cdr3_aa: CASSTDWTGGGQPQHF

j_call: TRBJ2-2
clone_size: few
v_call: TRBV6-5
cdr3_length: 15
d_call: TRBD1
cdr3_nt: TGTGCCAGCAGTTACGGCACAGGGGAGATCGGGGAGCTGTTTTTT
cdr3_aa: CASSYGTGEIGELFF

j_call: TRBJ2-5
clone_size: .
v_call: TRBV4-2
cdr3_length: 15
d_call: .
cdr3_nt: TGTGCCAGCAGCCAAGAGCGGCAGAGCTGGGAGACCCAGTACTTC
cdr3_aa: CASSQERQSWETQYF

j_call: TRBJ2-2
clone_size: .
v_call: TRBV14
cdr3_length: 18
d_call: TRBD1
cdr3_nt: TGTGCCAGCAGCCAGCTTCGTTCGGGACAGGGTTACACCGGGGAGCTGTTTTTT
cdr3_aa: CASSQLRSGQGYTGELFF

j_call: TRBJ2-7
clone_size: .
v_call: TRBV6-5
cdr3_length: 13
d_call: TRBD1
cdr3_nt: TGTGCCAGCACAAGGGGGCCGGGCCACGAGCAGTACTTC
cdr3_aa: CASTRGPGHEQYF

j_call: TRBJ2-3
clone_size: .
v_call: TRBV9
cdr3_length: 15
d_call: .
cdr3_nt: TGTGCCAGCAGCGTAGGATCAGGGCTTACAGATACGCAGTATTTT
cdr3_aa: CASSVGSGLTDTQYF

j_call: TRBJ2-1
clone_size: .
v_call: TRBV5-4
cdr3_length: 13
d_call: .
cdr3_nt: TGTGCCAGCACCCTCCCTATAAGTAATGAGCAGTTCTTC
cdr3_aa: CASTLPISNEQFF

j_call: TRBJ1-1
clone_size: .
v_call: TRBV18
cdr3_length: 14
d_call: .
cdr3_nt: TGTGCCAGCTCACCGCTGACAGTGAACACTGAAGCTTTCTTT
cdr3_aa: CASSPLTVNTEAFF

j_call: TRBJ1-5
clone_size: .
v_call: TRBV6-1
cdr3_length: 12
d_call: .
cdr3_nt: TGTGCCAGCAGTGACTCCCACGGGGCCCAGCATTTT
cdr3_aa: CASSDSHGAQHF

j_call: TRBJ1-1
clone_size: once
v_call: TRBV6-1
cdr3_length: 13
d_call: .
cdr3_nt: TGTGCCAGCATAGGACTGTTGAACACTGAAGCTTTCTTT
cdr3_aa: CASIGLLNTEAFF

j_call: TRBJ1-2
clone_size: few
v_call: TRBV9
cdr3_length: 15
d_call: TRBD1
cdr3_nt: TGTGCCAGCAGCGTAGTGACAGGGCCAAACTATGGCTACACCTTC
cdr3_aa: CASSVVTGPNYGYTF

j_call: TRBJ1-1
clone_size: .
v_call: TRBV25-1
cdr3_length: 15
d_call: .
cdr3_nt: TGTGCCAGCAGCCCAGAGAGGGGGAGGGACACTGAAGCTTTCTTT
cdr3_aa: CASSPERGRDTEAFF

j_call: TRBJ2-1
clone_size: .
v_call: TRBV2
cdr3_length: 18
d_call: TRBD2
cdr3_nt: TGTGCCAGCAGTGAAGCGGAGTTGGGGCTAGCGGGGGACAATGAGCAGTTCTTC
cdr3_aa: CASSEAELGLAGDNEQFF

j_call: TRBJ1-2
clone_size: .
v_call: TRBV30
cdr3_length: 14
d_call: TRBD1
cdr3_nt: TGTGCCTGGGAGGGGACAGGTAGAAATCGTGGCTACACCTTC
cdr3_aa: CAWEGTGRNRGYTF

j_call: TRBJ2-7
clone_size: .
v_call: TRBV19
cdr3_length: 13
d_call: .
cdr3_nt: TGTGCCAGTAGCGCCGGACAGCGCTACGAGCAGTACTTC
cdr3_aa: CASSAGQRYEQYF

j_call: TRBJ1-5
clone_size: .
v_call: TRBV6-4
cdr3_length: 14
d_call: .
cdr3_nt: TGTGCCAGCAGTGCGATTATGGGGAGACAGCCCCAGCATTTT
cdr3_aa: CASSAIMGRQPQHF

j_call: TRBJ1-2
clone_size: .
v_call: TRBV13
cdr3_length: 15
d_call: .
cdr3_nt: TGTGCCAGCAGCTCGACGGGATTATCTAACTATGGCTACACCTTC
cdr3_aa: CASSSTGLSNYGYTF

j_call: TRBJ2-5
clone_size: .
v_call: TRBV11-2
cdr3_length: 17
d_call: TRBD1
cdr3_nt: TGTGCCAGCAGCCCCCACGGGACAGGCCAACCCCAAGAGACCCAGTACTTC
cdr3_aa: CASSPHGTGQPQETQYF

j_call: TRBJ2-1
clone_size: .
v_call: TRBV13
cdr3_length: 18
d_call: TRBD2
cdr3_nt: TGTGCCAGCAGCTTATTCCCCAGCGGGGCGTTTGCCTACAATGAGCAGTTCTTC
cdr3_aa: CASSLFPSGAFAYNEQFF